Shown below are 5 T cell receptor beta chains from a single sample sequenced in a study of a mutant IDH1 vaccine in newly diagnosed glioma. These receptors' antigens are unknown. As for time point: week 35, safety follow-up. Vaccinated patients received 300 ug of mutant IDH1 20-mer peptide per dose, with topical imiquimod. Assay: immunoSEQ multiplex PCR; the TCRdb copy retains only in-frame clones and omits some. Counted here are tens of thousands of clones, approximately 80% occurring once; the ten biggest clones make up 5% to 6.5%. Sequenced material: PBMCs, taken from a glioma patient whose treatment included an IDH1 peptide vaccine. These receptors were collected from a man aged 40-50 years with glioma.

The chain links TRBV30 to TRBJ1-6; tentatively, D is TRBD1 (6 bases). Germline values: CDR1 GTSNPN, CDR2 SVGIG (reference sequence). V was clipped by 3 bases and J by 7 bases, with 13 bases between them. This CDR3 has 14 amino acids. CDR3 bases: TGTGCCTGGAGCGGTAGACAGGAGAATTCACCCCTCCACTTT. Translation gives CAWSGRQENSPLHF.

The chain is built from TRBV5-5 and TRBJ2-5, with 7 bases lining up with TRBD1. Losses at the gene ends were 4 bases for V and 2 bases for J; bases not matched to a gene: 5. Germline CDR1 and CDR2: SGHKS and YYEKEE (reference sequence). The length of the CDR3 is 14 residues. The CDR3 loop reads CASSKTGPQETQYF. DNA for the CDR3: TGTGCCAGCAGCAAGACAGGGCCTCAAGAGACCCAGTACTTC.

The gene calls are TRBV7-9 and TRBJ1-2; no clear D gene. Trimming stripped 1 base from V and 0 bases from J, with 9 bases between. The CDR3 runs 15 residues. Germline V gene data show CDR1 as SEHNR and CDR2 as FQNEAQ (reference sequence). CDR3 nucleotides: TGTGCCAGCAGCTTAGGGGCAGCAACTAACTATGGCTACACCTTC. It codes for CASSLGAATNYGYTF.

The chain employs TRBV5-1 and TRBJ2-5; 9 bases map to TRBD2. CDR3 length: 15 residues. Germline V gives CDR1 SGHRS, CDR2 YFSETQ. With V trimmed by 2 bases and J by 2 bases, 4 bases remained unmatched. The CDR3 DNA reads as TGCGCCAGCAGCTTAACTAGCGGGCCTCAAGAGACCCAGTACTTC. It yields the protein CASSLTSGPQETQYF.

This chain joins TRBV14 and TRBJ1-1; 7 nucleotides match TRBD1. Germline CDR1 is SGHDN and CDR2 is FVKESK. Trimming cost V 1 base and J 1 base; bases outside gene matches: 9. This CDR3 region has 17 residues. Here the CDR3 reads CASSQVDRPPWNTEAFF. CDR3 nucleotide sequence: TGTGCCAGCAGCCAAGTGGACAGGCCTCCTTGGAACACTGAAGCTTTCTTT.